These 25 T cell receptor beta chains were all obtained from the same sample, sequenced in a study of blood T cell repertoires in COVID-19. Some clones are missing from TCRdb's copy, which holds only in-frame ones; the method was immunoSEQ multiplex PCR. The sample has around 250,000 clones, roughly 89% seen once; the top ten hold approximately 4.2%. The sample comprised PBMCs or T cells enriched from blood (not recorded which). These receptors came from a young woman who had recovered from COVID-19.

This chain links TRBV5-6 with TRBJ2-7, with D possibly being TRBD2 (5 bases). Trimming took off 0 bases at V and 3 bases at J, with 10 bases between the two ends. The germline gives CDR1 SGHDT, CDR2 YYEEEE. The CDR3 consists of 14 residues. CDR3: CASSLGTGLYEQYF. The CDR3 DNA sequence: TGTGCCAGCAGCTTGGGAACCGGACTCTACGAGCAGTACTTC.

The chain uses TRBV5-1 and TRBJ2-2; 8 bases fit TRBD2. Germline loops: CDR1 SGHRS, CDR2 YFSETQ. The CDR3 contains 15 residues. V dropped 4 bases and J dropped 4; count of bases not matched to a gene: 6. CDR3 loop: CASSPGLGVTGELFF. The CDR3 nucleotides are TGCGCCAGCAGCCCGGGACTAGGGGTCACCGGGGAGCTGTTTTTT.

Details on this clone: The junction does not match germline at one end; this may be a read error. The chain couples TRBV7-3 to TRBJ2-2, with 10 bases aligning to TRBD2. The CDR3 consists of 17 residues. Germline lookup yields CDR1 SGHTA and CDR2 FQGTGA. The CDR3 spells CASSSQLTSGNAGELFF. The CDR3 DNA sequence: TGTGCCAGCAGCTCGCAATTAACTAGCGGGAACGCCGGGGAGCTGTTTTTT.

This chain connects TRBV19 to TRBJ2-2; D gene uncertain. The CDR3 loop spans 14 amino acids. The V and J ends lost 3 bases and 3 bases respectively, with 8 bases between them. Per germline, CDR1 LNHDA and CDR2 SQIVND (reference sequence). The CDR3 protein is CASSISYDTGELFF. DNA for the CDR3: TGTGCCAGTAGTATTTCGTATGACACCGGGGAGCTGTTTTTT.

This sequence joins TRBV27 and TRBJ2-7; D remains ambiguous. Looked up from germline, CDR1 is MNHEY and CDR2 is SMNVEV (reference sequence). CDR3 length: 14 amino acids. Trimming took off 3 bases at V and 2 bases at J, with 11 bases between the two ends. CDR3 in amino acids: CASSLNSFTYEQYF. The DNA for the CDR3 is TGTGCCAGCAGTTTGAACAGCTTTACCTACGAGCAGTACTTC.

This chain connects TRBV4-3 to TRBJ1-2, with 7 bases lining up with TRBD1. The CDR3 length is 16 residues. Germline values: CDR1 LGHNA, CDR2 YSLEER. Trimming at V came to 6 bases and at J to 4 bases, leaving 14 bases not matched to a gene. The CDR3 sequence is CASRLSTGAQSYGYTF. Written as DNA, the CDR3 is TGCGCCAGCAGGCTATCTACAGGGGCCCAGTCCTATGGCTACACCTTC.

This sequence joins TRBV19 and TRBJ2-7; the D is unclear. This CDR3 is built from 13 residues. Germline V CDR1 and CDR2: LNHDA, SQIVND (reference sequence). V shed 5 bases and J shed 6 bases, with 14 bases lying between them. The CDR3 DNA follows: TGTGCCAGTAGTTCAGGCGCACCGCCCGAGCAGTACTTC. This codes for CASSSGAPPEQYF.

V gene TRBV2 combines with J gene TRBJ1-5; no clear D. CDR3 length equals 15 residues. The V end was cut by 6 bases, the J end by 1 base, with 13 bases between. Germline V gene sequence: CDR1 SNHLY, CDR2 FYNNEI. The CDR3 reads CASRQGRLSNQPQHF. The CDR3 DNA follows: TGTGCCAGCAGGCAAGGGAGATTGAGCAATCAGCCCCAGCATTTT.

This clone was seen a few times. The chain uses TRBV12-3 or TRBV12-4 and TRBJ1-2; TRBD1 agrees at 8 bases. The trim removed 5 bases at V and 6 bases at J, leaving 5 bases unmatched. CDR3 length equals 13 residues. CDR3 sequence: CASSHRGADGYTF. The DNA for the CDR3 is TGTGCCAGCAGTCACAGGGGGGCGGATGGCTACACCTTC.

In this sample, this clone turned up a few times. The chain carries TRBV3-1 (or the pseudogene TRBV3-2) and TRBJ1-1; a weak D match, TRBD1 (5 bases). Looked up from germline, CDR1 is LGHDT and CDR2 is YNNKEL (reference sequence). The ends were cut back, 4 bases at V and 4 bases at J, with 13 bases in the middle. The length of the CDR3 is 14 residues. The CDR3 protein is CASSRRPGGTEAFF. CDR3 DNA sequence: TGTGCCAGCAGCCGACGACCCGGGGGCACTGAAGCTTTCTTT.

This clone was picked up a small number of times. In DNA, the CDR3 is TGTGCCAGCAGACACGAGCGGATAAACTATGGCTACACCTTC. Protein sequence: CASRHERINYGYTF. The chain joins TRBV28 to TRBJ1-2; the D is unclear. The CDR3 covers 14 residues. The V gene's germline CDR1 is MDHEN and CDR2 SYDVKM. V was cut by 6 bases and J by 2 bases, with 13 bases left in between.

The genes are TRBV5-1 and TRBJ2-7; TRBD2 matches at 12 bases. Germline trimming cut 4 bases from V and 2 bases from J; bases unmatched to any gene: 10. This CDR3 comprises 17 residues. CDR1 is SGHRS and CDR2 is YFSETQ in the germline V gene. Here the CDR3 reads CASSLQTSGSTPYEQYF. CDR3 DNA sequence: TGCGCCAGCAGCCTCCAGACTAGCGGGAGTACCCCCTACGAGCAGTACTTC.

The chain joins TRBV6-5 to TRBJ1-2, with 7 nucleotides matching TRBD1. CDR1 MNHEY and CDR2 SVGAGI come from the germline V gene. V was pared by 10 bases and J by 5 bases, with 7 bases of the junction left unmatched. The CDR3 spans 12 residues. CDR3 sequence (DNA): TGTGCCACTCGACAGGGAAGTTATGGCTACACCTTC. Its protein is CATRQGSYGYTF.

This clone was seen a single time. In DNA form, the CDR3 reads TGTGCCAGCAGTTTAGAGACACCGTATAATTCACCCCTCCACTTT. Protein product: CASSLETPYNSPLHF. V usage is TRBV27 and J usage is TRBJ1-6, with D unresolved. Germline V CDR1 and CDR2: MNHEY, SMNVEV (reference sequence). The length of the CDR3 is 15 residues. V lost 2 bases to trimming and J lost 4 bases, with 9 bases between them.

The genes are TRBV5-6 and TRBJ2-2; no firm D call. Trimming cost V 4 bases and J 1 base, with 11 bases left between them. This CDR3 is 15 amino acids long. Germline CDR1 is SGHDT and CDR2 is YYEEEE. In DNA, the CDR3 is TGTGCCAGCAGCGAGGATCCTTTGAACACCGGGGAGCTGTTTTTT. It is translated as CASSEDPLNTGELFF.

This clone was counted a single time. The rearrangement joins TRBV15 to TRBJ1-1; no firm D call. This CDR3 is 13 amino acids long. Per germline, CDR1 LNHNV and CDR2 YYDKDF (reference sequence). V shed 4 bases and J shed 0 bases, with 6 bases lying between them. CDR3 nucleotides: TGTGCCACCAGCACCAACATGAACACTGAAGCTTTCTTT. Translation gives CATSTNMNTEAFF.

V gene TRBV18 combines with J gene TRBJ1-5; D is unresolved. Germline V gives CDR1 KGHSH, CDR2 LQKENI. CDR3 length: 15 residues. Between the trimmed V and J ends, which lost 2 bases and 4 bases, there was a span of 12 bases. This chain's CDR3 is CASSPGRWENQPQHF. CDR3 nucleotide sequence: TGTGCCAGCTCACCAGGGAGGTGGGAGAATCAGCCCCAGCATTTT.

The chain employs TRBV4-3 and TRBJ1-2; tentatively, D is TRBD1 (6 bases). Germline V lookup: CDR1 LGHNA, CDR2 YSLEER. V gave up 2 bases and J gave up 3 bases, with 13 bases separating them. The CDR3 runs 15 residues. The CDR3 DNA is TGCGCCAGCAGCCAAAGTTATGGACAGTACTATGGCTACACCTTC. This encodes CASSQSYGQYYGYTF.

The chain is built from TRBV5-4 and TRBJ2-1, with 10 nucleotides matching TRBD2. This CDR3 comprises 19 residues. V trimming: 3 bases; J trimming: 3 bases; junction bases outside the gene matches: 15. Germline CDR1 reads SGHNT; CDR2 reads YYREEE (reference sequence). Here the CDR3 DNA reads TGTGCCAGCAGCTCAGCTGGTGGAAGAGCGGGAGGGGGCTACAATGAGCAGTTCTTC. It codes for CASSSAGGRAGGGYNEQFF.

The chain recombines TRBV7-9 with TRBJ1-2; the match to TRBD1 covers 7 bases. The CDR3 length is 15 residues. Germline loops: CDR1 SEHNR, CDR2 FQNEAQ (reference sequence). V gave up 5 bases and J gave up 2 bases; unmatched junction bases: 8. CDR3 protein: CASSHRDRGNYGYTF. DNA for the CDR3: TGTGCCAGCAGCCACCGGGACAGAGGGAACTATGGCTACACCTTC.

The sample holds one count of this clone. This sequence joins TRBV7-2 and TRBJ1-6; no clear D gene. From germline, CDR1 is SGHTA and CDR2 FQGNSA. The length of the CDR3 is 12 residues. V was cut by 1 base and J by 9 bases, with 4 bases left in between. The CDR3 DNA reads TGTGCCAGCAGCTTAGTTCGTTCACCCCTCCACTTT. Protein: CASSLVRSPLHF. The full variable domain, completed using reference TRBV7-2 and TRBJ1-6, is GAGVSQSPSNKVTEKGKDVELRCDPISGHTALYWYRQSLGQGLEFLIYFQGNSAPDKSGLPSDRFSAERTGGSVSTLTIQRTQQEDSAVYLCASSLVRSPLHFGNGTRLTVT.

This chain connects TRBV28 to TRBJ1-2, with D uncertain. The germline gives CDR1 MDHEN, CDR2 SYDVKM. With 4 bases removed from V and 7 bases from J, the gap between germline ends came to 13 bases. The CDR3 spans 13 residues. The CDR3 loop is CASSSRSKSGYTF. DNA for the CDR3: TGTGCCAGCAGTTCCCGGTCTAAGAGTGGCTACACCTTC.

This chain connects TRBV11-2 to TRBJ2-2; D is undetermined. Trimming cost V 1 base and J 1 base, with 16 bases left between them. CDR1 is SGHAT, CDR2 FQNNGV, per germline. This CDR3 has 18 amino acids. CDR3 sequence (DNA): TGTGCCAGCAGCTTAGGCTCGCAGCGCCATATGAACACCGGGGAGCTGTTTTTT. Translated: CASSLGSQRHMNTGELFF.

The V call is TRBV6-2 or TRBV6-3, the J call TRBJ2-7; 9 positions agree with TRBD2. CDR1 is MNHEY and CDR2 is SVGEGT in the germline V gene. Losses at the gene ends were 5 bases for V and 5 bases for J; bases not matched to a gene: 7. The CDR3 has 14 amino acids. CDR3 DNA: TGTGCCAGCAGTCTTAGCGGGAGCGGGCACGAGCAGTACTTC. Translation gives CASSLSGSGHEQYF.

This clone was observed a few times. This CDR3 is CASSVALVSEAFF. For the CDR3, the DNA is TGTGCCAGCAGCGTAGCTTTAGTATCGGAAGCTTTCTTT. The V gene is TRBV9, the J gene TRBJ1-1, with D uncertain. This CDR3 is built from 13 residues. CDR1 and CDR2 (germline): SGDLS, YYNGEE. Trimming pared 0 bases from V and 8 bases from J, leaving 11 bases between.